Listed below are T cell receptor beta chains from one sample, sequenced in a study of cytomegalovirus exposure and HLA in healthy donors. TCRdb's table, derived via immunoSEQ multiplex PCR, lists solely in-frame clones and lacks some. Of 100,000 to 130,000 clones listed, approximately 86% were seen once; the top ten hold 3% to 3.5%. The sample taken for sequencing was PBMCs. The receptors were gathered from a woman between 18 and 29 years old in good health and CMV-seronegative. The CDR3 runs from the conserved cysteine through the conserved F or W. The order of the fields is J gene, clone size, V gene, D gene, CDR3 protein, CDR3 DNA. D genes are given only for firm matches. A row's size may be missing; if present it is once, few, many or a size class.

j_gene: TRBJ1-2; abundance: .; v_gene: TRBV7-3; d_gene: .; CDR3aa: CASSLIQGSGYTF; CDR3nt: TGTGCCAGCAGCCTGATACAGGGATCTGGCTACACCTTC
j_gene: TRBJ1-1; abundance: .; v_gene: TRBV4-1; d_gene: .; CDR3aa: CASSLRNTEAFF; CDR3nt: TGCGCCAGCAGCCTCAGGAACACTGAAGCTTTCTTT
j_gene: TRBJ1-6; abundance: once; v_gene: TRBV7-8; d_gene: TRBD1; CDR3aa: CASSSQDRFYNSPLHF; CDR3nt: TGTGCCAGCAGCTCTCAGGACAGGTTTTATAATTCACCCCTCCACTTT
j_gene: TRBJ2-3; abundance: .; v_gene: TRBV2; d_gene: TRBD1; CDR3aa: CASNPPPGQGGDTQYF; CDR3nt: TGTGCCAGCAACCCACCACCGGGACAGGGCGGCGATACGCAGTATTTT
j_gene: TRBJ2-7; abundance: .; v_gene: TRBV25-1; d_gene: .; CDR3aa: CASSETDYDYEQYF; CDR3nt: TGTGCCAGCAGTGAAACCGACTATGATTACGAGCAGTACTTC
j_gene: TRBJ1-2; abundance: .; v_gene: TRBV19; d_gene: .; CDR3aa: CATMESYGYTF; CDR3nt: TGTGCCACCATGGAGAGCTATGGCTACACCTTC
j_gene: TRBJ2-1; abundance: .; v_gene: TRBV2; d_gene: TRBD2; CDR3aa: CASSSSGGDYNEQFF; CDR3nt: TGTGCCAGCAGTTCTAGCGGGGGGGATTACAATGAGCAGTTCTTC
j_gene: TRBJ2-4; abundance: .; v_gene: TRBV7-9; d_gene: .; CDR3aa: CASSFPAVPGDIQYF; CDR3nt: TGTGCCAGCAGCTTTCCAGCTGTTCCAGGGGACATTCAGTACTTC
j_gene: TRBJ1-4; abundance: .; v_gene: TRBV5-4; d_gene: TRBD1; CDR3aa: CASSLDRRGEKLFF; CDR3nt: TGTGCCAGCAGCCTGGACAGGCGTGGGGAAAAACTGTTTTTT
j_gene: TRBJ2-7; abundance: .; v_gene: TRBV6-1; d_gene: .; CDR3aa: CATPGGTSYEQYF; CDR3nt: TGTGCCACCCCAGGGGGGACTTCCTACGAGCAGTACTTC
j_gene: TRBJ2-7; abundance: .; v_gene: TRBV7-3; d_gene: .; CDR3aa: CASRPGAEQYF; CDR3nt: TGTGCCAGCAGGCCAGGTGCCGAGCAGTACTTC
j_gene: TRBJ1-1; abundance: .; v_gene: TRBV7-6; d_gene: .; CDR3aa: CASSLNWGENTEAFF; CDR3nt: TGTGCCAGCAGCTTAAACTGGGGAGAGAACACTGAAGCTTTCTTT
j_gene: TRBJ2-3; abundance: .; v_gene: TRBV5-1; d_gene: .; CDR3aa: CASSLGGLGTDTQYF; CDR3nt: TGCGCCAGCAGTCTGGGTGGACTCGGCACAGATACGCAGTATTTT
j_gene: TRBJ1-4; abundance: .; v_gene: TRBV18; d_gene: .; CDR3aa: CASSPPGGGGLGEKLFF; CDR3nt: TGTGCCAGCTCACCCCCCGGGGGGGGCGGATTAGGTGAAAAACTGTTTTTT
j_gene: TRBJ2-7; abundance: .; v_gene: TRBV5-6; d_gene: TRBD1; CDR3aa: CASSLPGGKSYEQYF; CDR3nt: TGTGCCAGCAGCCTCCCAGGGGGCAAGTCCTACGAGCAGTACTTC
j_gene: TRBJ2-1; abundance: .; v_gene: TRBV27; d_gene: TRBD1; CDR3aa: CASSPQGYPYNEQFF; CDR3nt: TGTGCCAGCAGTCCACAGGGGTATCCTTACAATGAGCAGTTCTTC
j_gene: TRBJ2-1; abundance: .; v_gene: TRBV4-1; d_gene: .; CDR3aa: CASSQERQGQDNEQFF; CDR3nt: TGCGCCAGCAGCCAAGAGCGGCAGGGGCAGGACAATGAGCAGTTCTTC
j_gene: TRBJ1-1; abundance: .; v_gene: TRBV13; d_gene: .; CDR3aa: CASSPLGEYTNTEAFF; CDR3nt: TGTGCCAGCAGCCCGTTAGGGGAATACACCAACACTGAAGCTTTCTTT
j_gene: TRBJ2-7; abundance: .; v_gene: TRBV11-2; d_gene: TRBD2; CDR3aa: CASSLEAGGPHEQYF; CDR3nt: TGTGCCAGCAGCTTAGAAGCGGGGGGGCCTCACGAGCAGTACTTC
j_gene: TRBJ1-1; abundance: once; v_gene: TRBV28; d_gene: TRBD1; CDR3aa: CASLPSRTGLKAFF; CDR3nt: TGTGCCAGCCTGCCTTCAAGGACAGGGCTTAAAGCTTTCTTT
j_gene: TRBJ1-2; abundance: .; v_gene: TRBV14; d_gene: .; CDR3aa: CASSQDHTGPFYGYTF; CDR3nt: TGTGCCAGCAGCCAAGACCATACAGGGCCCTTCTATGGCTACACCTTC
j_gene: TRBJ1-6; abundance: .; v_gene: TRBV2; d_gene: .; CDR3aa: CASSEGDSRNSPLHF; CDR3nt: TGTGCCAGCAGTGAAGGAGACAGTCGGAATTCACCCCTCCACTTT
j_gene: TRBJ2-7; abundance: .; v_gene: TRBV28; d_gene: TRBD1; CDR3aa: CASRGTGGKNDEQYF; CDR3nt: TGTGCCAGCAGGGGGACAGGGGGTAAAAACGACGAGCAGTACTTC
j_gene: TRBJ1-4; abundance: .; v_gene: TRBV28; d_gene: .; CDR3aa: CASRPGFSEKLFF; CDR3nt: TGTGCCAGCAGGCCCGGGTTTAGTGAAAAACTGTTTTTT
j_gene: TRBJ2-3; abundance: .; v_gene: TRBV7-9; d_gene: TRBD2; CDR3aa: CASSSYPGLAGLGTDTQYF; CDR3nt: TGTGCCAGCAGCAGCTACCCGGGACTAGCGGGGCTCGGTACAGATACGCAGTATTTT
j_gene: TRBJ2-4; abundance: .; v_gene: TRBV7-8; d_gene: TRBD2; CDR3aa: CASSLTREGNIQYF; CDR3nt: TGTGCCAGCAGCTTAACCAGGGAGGGGAACATTCAGTACTTC
j_gene: TRBJ2-7; abundance: .; v_gene: TRBV6-1; d_gene: .; CDR3aa: CASSDRDGDYEQYF; CDR3nt: TGTGCCAGCAGTGACAGGGATGGAGACTACGAGCAGTACTTC
j_gene: TRBJ2-2; abundance: .; v_gene: TRBV13; d_gene: TRBD2; CDR3aa: CASRILAGGPGELFF; CDR3nt: TGTGCCAGCAGGATACTAGCGGGGGGTCCCGGGGAGCTGTTTTTT
j_gene: TRBJ2-7; abundance: .; v_gene: TRBV2; d_gene: TRBD2; CDR3aa: CASSWTSGGKPHEQYF; CDR3nt: TGTGCCAGCAGTTGGACTAGCGGGGGAAAGCCCCACGAGCAGTACTTC
j_gene: TRBJ2-5; abundance: .; v_gene: TRBV19; d_gene: TRBD2; CDR3aa: CASSPLAGGQGETQYF; CDR3nt: TGTGCCAGTAGTCCCCTAGCGGGGGGGCAAGGAGAGACCCAGTACTTC
j_gene: TRBJ2-7; abundance: .; v_gene: TRBV7-9; d_gene: .; CDR3aa: CASSMDGTYEQYF; CDR3nt: TGTGCCAGCAGCATGGACGGGACCTACGAGCAGTACTTC
j_gene: TRBJ1-2; abundance: .; v_gene: TRBV7-9; d_gene: TRBD1; CDR3aa: CASSSIPGQGYGYTF; CDR3nt: TGTGCCAGCAGCTCTATTCCGGGACAGGGATATGGCTACACCTTC
j_gene: TRBJ1-5; abundance: .; v_gene: TRBV4-1; d_gene: .; CDR3aa: CASSLHREAGNQPQHF; CDR3nt: TGCGCCAGCAGCCTCCACAGGGAAGCTGGCAATCAGCCCCAGCATTTT
j_gene: TRBJ1-2; abundance: .; v_gene: TRBV27; d_gene: .; CDR3aa: CASSLTLTNYGYTF; CDR3nt: TGTGCCAGCAGTTTGACATTGACTAACTATGGCTACACCTTC
j_gene: TRBJ2-1; abundance: .; v_gene: TRBV27; d_gene: TRBD2; CDR3aa: CASSLYQRGGGSEQFF; CDR3nt: TGTGCCAGCAGTTTATATCAGCGGGGGGGCGGCAGTGAGCAGTTCTTC
j_gene: TRBJ1-6; abundance: few; v_gene: TRBV19; d_gene: TRBD1; CDR3aa: CASRMDRGNNSPLHF; CDR3nt: TGTGCCAGTAGGATGGACAGGGGTAATAATTCACCCCTCCACTTT
j_gene: TRBJ2-5; abundance: once; v_gene: TRBV11-2; d_gene: TRBD2; CDR3aa: CASSQTGRGETQYF; CDR3nt: TGTGCCAGCAGCCAAACGGGGAGGGGAGAGACCCAGTACTTC
j_gene: TRBJ1-2; abundance: once; v_gene: TRBV10-3; d_gene: .; CDR3aa: CAISESGDSDGYTF; CDR3nt: TGTGCCATCAGTGAGTCGGGCGATAGCGATGGCTACACCTTC
j_gene: TRBJ2-7; abundance: .; v_gene: TRBV6-1; d_gene: .; CDR3aa: CASSAYYRDLYYEQYF; CDR3nt: TGTGCCAGCAGTGCGTATTACAGGGACCTATACTACGAGCAGTACTTC
j_gene: TRBJ1-3; abundance: .; v_gene: TRBV14; d_gene: .; CDR3aa: CASSHLGNTIYF; CDR3nt: TGTGCCAGCAGCCACTTAGGAAACACCATATATTTT
j_gene: TRBJ1-2; abundance: .; v_gene: TRBV18; d_gene: TRBD1; CDR3aa: CASSSTGTGGNYGYTF; CDR3nt: TGTGCCAGCTCATCGACCGGCACAGGGGGCAACTATGGCTACACCTTC
j_gene: TRBJ2-7; abundance: few; v_gene: TRBV2; d_gene: .; CDR3aa: CASGAYEQYF; CDR3nt: TGTGCCAGCGGAGCCTACGAGCAGTACTTC
j_gene: TRBJ2-7; abundance: .; v_gene: TRBV28; d_gene: TRBD2; CDR3aa: CASSLRGGPDEQYF; CDR3nt: TGTGCCAGCAGTTTACGGGGGGGGCCGGACGAGCAGTACTTC
j_gene: TRBJ2-4; abundance: .; v_gene: TRBV2; d_gene: .; CDR3aa: CASSEGERGAKNIQYF; CDR3nt: TGTGCCAGCAGTGAAGGGGAGAGAGGAGCCAAAAACATTCAGTACTTC
j_gene: TRBJ1-2; abundance: few; v_gene: TRBV10-2; d_gene: TRBD1; CDR3aa: CASSPGQGRGYTF; CDR3nt: TGCGCCAGCAGTCCCGGACAGGGGCGGGGCTACACCTTC
j_gene: TRBJ2-3; abundance: .; v_gene: TRBV2; d_gene: TRBD2; CDR3aa: CASTSGGPYSMDTQYF; CDR3nt: TGTGCCAGCACCAGCGGGGGGCCCTACTCTATGGATACGCAGTATTTT
j_gene: TRBJ1-1; abundance: few; v_gene: TRBV6-5; d_gene: .; CDR3aa: CASSPGIENTEAFF; CDR3nt: TGTGCCAGCAGCCCAGGAATCGAGAACACTGAAGCTTTCTTT
j_gene: TRBJ1-4; abundance: .; v_gene: TRBV28; d_gene: .; CDR3aa: CASSFGAGAFVEKLFF; CDR3nt: TGTGCCAGCAGTTTCGGGGCAGGGGCGTTCGTCGAAAAACTGTTTTTT
j_gene: TRBJ1-1; abundance: .; v_gene: TRBV7-8; d_gene: .; CDR3aa: CASSPEPRGNTEAFF; CDR3nt: TGTGCCAGCAGCCCCGAGCCCAGGGGGAACACTGAAGCTTTCTTT
j_gene: TRBJ1-5; abundance: .; v_gene: TRBV10-3; d_gene: TRBD1; CDR3aa: CAIKGAGNQPQHF; CDR3nt: TGTGCCATCAAGGGGGCTGGCAATCAGCCCCAGCATTTT
j_gene: TRBJ1-2; abundance: .; v_gene: TRBV15; d_gene: TRBD1; CDR3aa: CATRQGALYGYTF; CDR3nt: TGTGCCACACGACAGGGGGCTCTATATGGCTACACCTTC
j_gene: TRBJ1-4; abundance: .; v_gene: TRBV5-4; d_gene: TRBD1; CDR3aa: CASICRSGGGEKLFF; CDR3nt: TGTGCCAGCATCTGCCGCTCAGGGGGCGGTGAAAAACTGTTTTTT